A single sample gave rise to the 5 T cell receptor beta chains below, sequenced in a study of naive and memory T cell subsets (TCRdb year 2017). Library generation was performed with UMI-ligation and nested PCR. The reads were generated on an Illumina MiSeq. An equimolar mix of two oligonucleotides covering both TRBC1 and TRBC2 was used as the beta constant-region primer. Four rounds of PCR were used to amplify ligated cDNA, with nested alpha and beta constant-region primers being used together with the SP2 primer. TCRdb trimmed the raw reads at Q25, called clones with MiXCR and kept productive beta chains. All rows with the same CDR3 protein become a single entry with the most common DNA and genes. The table for this sample lists tens of thousands of distinct CDR3 sequences; 11% of them were counted only once. The ten largest clones take up around 0.13% of the sample. The full study reports these points: A few larger clonotypes were present in naive repertoires, especially CD8 naive repertoires, and these clonotypes were possibly memory cells re-expressing CD45RA.

The antigens of these receptors remain unknown. Sequenced: naive CD4+ T cells from blood. The cell subset or site label, read with the paper, signifies: naive T cells, CD45RA high CD27+. The receptor source for this set is a human donor in good health.

The chain combines TRBV29-1 with TRBJ2-4; the D gene could be TRBD1 or TRBD2 (7 bases each). Per the germline V gene, CDR1 is SQVTM and CDR2 is ANQGSEA. V was clipped by 6 bases and J by 1 base, with 19 bases between them. The CDR3 length is 16 residues. The CDR3 reads CSVVQGGGVAKNIQYF. CDR3 in DNA: TGCAGCGTAGTGCAGGGGGGGGGAGTCGCCAAAAACATTCAGTACTTC.

This clonotype has ten or more counts. The rearrangement links TRBV4-3 to TRBJ2-5, with 11 bases fitting TRBD2. Germline assignment: CDR1 LGHNA and CDR2 YSLEER. The CDR3 covers 16 residues. The J segment lost 5 bases and the V segment lost 0 bases, leaving 5 bases of the junction unmatched. This chain's CDR3 is CASSQDIAGGRETQYF. As DNA, the CDR3 is TGCGCCAGCAGCCAAGATATAGCGGGGGGGCGGGAGACCCAGTACTTC.

This clonotype appeared many times. The V and J genes are TRBV4-3 and TRBJ1-6; D is ambiguous. The V end lost 5 bases, the J end lost 8 bases, and 7 bases lay between the germline ends. The CDR3 extends over 12 amino acids. Germline V gene data show CDR1 as LGHNA and CDR2 as YSLEER. The CDR3 DNA reads as TGCGCCAGCAGCTTCTTAGATTCACCCCTCCACTTT. It translates to CASSFLDSPLHF.

This clonotype was detected a few times. This chain links TRBV20-1 with TRBJ2-7; D gene unclear. Germline V gene sequence: CDR1 DFQATT, CDR2 SNEGSKA (reference sequence). Trimming pared 4 bases from V and 3 bases from J, leaving 7 bases between. The CDR3 runs 11 residues. CDR3 protein: CSATLVYEQYF. The CDR3 region has the DNA TGCAGTGCTACCCTAGTCTACGAGCAGTACTTC.

This chain links TRBV29-1 with TRBJ2-7; 9 positions agree with TRBD1. The V segment lost 4 bases and the J segment 4 bases; nucleotides outside the gene matches: 5. Germline loops: CDR1 SQVTM, CDR2 ANQGSEA. This CDR3 is built from 13 residues. CDR3 in DNA: TGCAGCGTTGGCCGGGACAGGGATTACGAGCAGTACTTC. Translation: CSVGRDRDYEQYF.